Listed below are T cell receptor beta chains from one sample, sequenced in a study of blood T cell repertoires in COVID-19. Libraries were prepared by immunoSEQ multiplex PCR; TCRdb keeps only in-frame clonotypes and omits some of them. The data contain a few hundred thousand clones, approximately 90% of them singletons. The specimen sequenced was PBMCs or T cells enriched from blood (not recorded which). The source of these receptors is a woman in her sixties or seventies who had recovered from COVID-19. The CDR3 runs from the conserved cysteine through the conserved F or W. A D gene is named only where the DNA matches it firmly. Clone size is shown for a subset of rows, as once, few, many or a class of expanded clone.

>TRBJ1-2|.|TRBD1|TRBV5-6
CASSQDRAGYTF
TGTGCCAGCAGCCAGGACAGGGCTGGCTACACCTTC
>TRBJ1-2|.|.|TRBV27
CASSLSTLGGYTF
TGTGCCAGCAGTTTATCGACCCTAGGCGGCTACACCTTC
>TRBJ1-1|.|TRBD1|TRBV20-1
CSASNRGRLPRRTEAFF
TGCAGTGCTAGTAACAGGGGGCGCCTCCCTAGACGGACTGAAGCTTTCTTT
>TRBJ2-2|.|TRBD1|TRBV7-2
CASSSGGTGGKMGELFF
TGTGCCAGCAGCTCCGGAGGGACAGGGGGGAAGATGGGGGAGCTGTTTTTT
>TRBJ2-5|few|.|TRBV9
CASSVGDQGQTQYF
TGTGCCAGCAGCGTAGGGGATCAGGGCCAGACCCAGTACTTC
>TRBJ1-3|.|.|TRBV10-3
CAISERARGVNSGNTIYF
TGTGCCATCAGTGAGCGCGCTCGGGGGGTAAACTCTGGAAACACCATATATTTT
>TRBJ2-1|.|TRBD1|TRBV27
CASSRGQGNNEQFF
TGTGCCAGCAGTAGGGGACAGGGGAACAATGAGCAGTTCTTC
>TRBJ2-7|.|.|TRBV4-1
CASSQDRGSTYEQYF
TGCGCCAGCAGCCAAGATAGAGGGTCTACCTACGAGCAGTACTTC
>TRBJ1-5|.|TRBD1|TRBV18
CASSPTGGWGQPQHF
TGTGCCAGCTCCCCAACAGGGGGCTGGGGGCAGCCCCAGCATTTT
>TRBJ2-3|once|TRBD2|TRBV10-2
CASSDGGGGVADTQYF
TGCGCCAGCAGTGATGGGGGCGGGGGGGTCGCAGATACGCAGTATTTT
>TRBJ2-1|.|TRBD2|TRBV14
CASQTSGVYNEQFF
TGTGCCAGCCAGACTAGCGGGGTATACAATGAGCAGTTCTTC
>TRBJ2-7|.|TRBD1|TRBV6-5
CASSKPGQGRYEQYF
TGTGCCAGCAGTAAACCGGGACAGGGGAGATACGAGCAGTACTTC
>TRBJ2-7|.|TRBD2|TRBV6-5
CASRPTSGATYEQYF
TGTGCCAGCAGACCAACTAGCGGGGCAACCTACGAGCAGTACTTC
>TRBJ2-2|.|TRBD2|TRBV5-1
CASSPKGLAGNGELFF
TGCGCCAGCAGTCCGAAGGGACTAGCGGGGAACGGGGAGCTGTTTTTT
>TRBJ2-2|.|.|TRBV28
CASSPRLGTGELFF
TGTGCCAGCAGCCCCAGACTAGGGACCGGGGAGCTGTTTTTT
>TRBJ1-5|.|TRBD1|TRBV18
CASSPDRGQQPQHF
TGTGCCAGCTCACCTGACAGGGGGCAACAGCCCCAGCATTTT
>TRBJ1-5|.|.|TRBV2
CASIRDTYQPQHF
TGTGCCAGCATTAGGGACACCTATCAGCCCCAGCATTTT
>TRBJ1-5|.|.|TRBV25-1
CASSTGGGNQPQHF
TGTGCCAGCAGTACGGGGGGCGGCAATCAGCCCCAGCATTTT
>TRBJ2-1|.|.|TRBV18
CASSDLRGNEQFF
TGTGCCAGCTCCGACCTCCGAGGGAATGAGCAGTTCTTC
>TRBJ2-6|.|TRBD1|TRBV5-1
CASSLGTVSGANVLTF
TGCGCCAGCAGCCTGGGGACAGTCTCTGGGGCCAACGTCCTGACTTTC
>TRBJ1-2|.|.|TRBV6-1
CASSEESIRGYTF
TGTGCCAGCAGTGAAGAGTCGATCCGGGGCTACACCTTC
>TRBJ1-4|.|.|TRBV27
CASRSQGTNEKLFF
TGTGCCAGCAGAAGCCAGGGGACTAATGAAAAACTGTTTTTT
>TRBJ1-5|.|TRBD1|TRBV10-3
CAISPQGGQPQHF
TGTGCCATCAGTCCCCAGGGGGGTCAGCCCCAGCATTTT
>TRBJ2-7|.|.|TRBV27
CASSLGRAALYEQYF
TGTGCCAGCAGTTTAGGCAGGGCAGCCCTCTACGAGCAGTACTTC
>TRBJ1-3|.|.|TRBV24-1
CATRSPSGNTIYF
TGTGCCACCAGAAGCCCCTCTGGAAACACCATATATTTT
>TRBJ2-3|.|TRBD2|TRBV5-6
CASSLFYSGGTDTQYF
TGTGCCAGCAGCTTGTTCTATAGCGGGGGAACAGATACGCAGTATTTT
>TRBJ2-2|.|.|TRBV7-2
CASSLDRVNTGELFF
TGTGCCAGCAGCTTAGACAGGGTAAACACCGGGGAGCTGTTTTTT
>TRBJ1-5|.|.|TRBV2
CASSWAGQPQHF
TGTGCCAGCAGCTGGGCGGGGCAGCCCCAGCATTTT
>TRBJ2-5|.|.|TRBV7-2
CASSARGKTQYF
TGTGCCAGCAGCGCCCGGGGGAAGACCCAGTACTTC
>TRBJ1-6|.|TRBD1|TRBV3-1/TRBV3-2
CASSQEAGTGNSPLHF
TGTGCCAGCAGCCAAGAGGCGGGGACAGGGAACTCACCCCTCCACTTT
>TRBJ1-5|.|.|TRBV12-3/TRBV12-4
CASSFNSNQPQHF
TGTGCCAGCAGTTTCAATAGCAATCAGCCCCAGCATTTT
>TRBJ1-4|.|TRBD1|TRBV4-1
CASSPGQGGGKLFF
TGCGCCAGCAGCCCCGGACAGGGAGGAGGAAAACTGTTTTTT
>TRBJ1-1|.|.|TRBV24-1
CATSDPRDSQKAFF
TGTGCCACCAGTGACCCACGGGACTCCCAAAAAGCTTTCTTT
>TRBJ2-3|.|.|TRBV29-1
CSARIGGDTQYF
TGCAGCGCCCGTATCGGCGGAGATACGCAGTATTTT
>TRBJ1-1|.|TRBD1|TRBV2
CASRTGSTEAFF
TGTGCCAGCAGGACAGGGAGCACTGAAGCTTTCTTT
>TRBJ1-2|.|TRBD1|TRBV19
CASSMAGQAHYGYTF
TGTGCCAGTAGTATGGCAGGACAGGCGCACTATGGCTACACCTTC
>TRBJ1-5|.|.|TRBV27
CASSSTLLGQPQHF
TGTGCCAGCAGTTCTACCCTTCTTGGTCAACCCCAGCATTTT